What follows is one T cell receptor beta chain and its context. What it recognizes is unknown. Profiling relied on immunoSEQ multiplex PCR, and the TCRdb table lists in-frame clones only, not all of them. This table holds about 130,000 clones, about 87% found once. After removal of 2 bases from V and 8 bases from J, the junction contained 4 bases not matched to a gene. The CDR3 is 15 amino acids. Germline V gene lookup returns CDR1 MNHEY and CDR2 SVGAGI. This sample is drawn from a study of cytomegalovirus exposure and HLA in healthy donors. Overall study findings and caveats: Cytomegalovirus status was reportedly diagnosed by the classifier with high specificity and sensitivity.

Sequencing used PBMCs. This chain uses TRBV6-5 with TRBJ1-6, with 9 bases identical to TRBD1. The sequence was collected from a woman younger than 45 in good health and CMV-seropositive. In nucleotides, the CDR3 is TGTGCCAGCAGTTACCAGGACAGGGGTCATTCACCCCTCCACTTT. This encodes CASSYQDRGHSPLHF.